A selection of T cell receptor beta chains follows, all from one sample in a study of T-cell memory formation after mild COVID-19. TCRdb re-derived calls from the 5' RACE reads in MiXCR, one entry per CDR3 protein. This table holds about 190,000 distinct CDR3 sequences, about 16% found once. Sequencing was done on a sample of PBMCs or a T cell subset sorted from them (not recorded which). Receptors originate from an adult woman who had mild COVID-19 (a few samples of this study predate the infection). Cell type and time point are not known. The CDR3 runs from the conserved cysteine through the conserved F or W. The D gene is left open where the match is weak. The size entry is marked missing in some rows and otherwise reads once, few, many or a size class.

d_gene	v_gene	j_gene	abundance	CDR3nt	CDR3aa
.	TRBV7-8	TRBJ1-5	few	TGTGCCAGCAGCTCCCATAGCAATCAGCCCCAGCATTTT	CASSSHSNQPQHF
.	TRBV5-4	TRBJ2-1	.	TGTGCCAGCAGCGATGGAGCGGGCTTATCCTACAATGAGCAGTTCTTC	CASSDGAGLSYNEQFF
.	TRBV2	TRBJ2-1	many	TGTGCCAGCGTGGGATACAATGAGCAGTTCTTC	CASVGYNEQFF
.	TRBV7-6	TRBJ1-1	many	TGTGCCAGCAGCCCGGGCCTGGCAGTCTTTATGAACACTGAAGCTTTCTTT	CASSPGLAVFMNTEAFF
.	TRBV4-2	TRBJ2-2	few	TGTGCCAGCAGCCAAGATTCGGGACTTAACACCGGGGAGCTGTTTTTT	CASSQDSGLNTGELFF
.	TRBV18	TRBJ1-1	.	TGTGCCAGCTCACCGCACCCGGGACCGCAGAACACTGAAGCTTTCTTT	CASSPHPGPQNTEAFF
TRBD2	TRBV12-3/TRBV12-4	TRBJ2-1	.	TGTGCCAGCAGCCATCAAGGACTAGCGCCATTCAAGGAGCAGTTCTTC	CASSHQGLAPFKEQFF
TRBD2	TRBV24-1	TRBJ2-1	many	TGTGCCACCCGACTAGCCCTCTCCTACAATGAGCAGTTCTTC	CATRLALSYNEQFF
.	TRBV7-2	TRBJ2-3	many	TGTGCCAGCAGCTCAGGACTGAGCACAGATACGCAGTATTTT	CASSSGLSTDTQYF
.	TRBV29-1	TRBJ2-4	many	TGCAGCGTTGTTCTGGGGGCAGACATTCAGTACTTC	CSVVLGADIQYF
.	TRBV10-2	TRBJ1-5	few	TGCGCCAGCCAGGACTTTTCCGATCAGCCCCAGCATTTT	CASQDFSDQPQHF
.	TRBV27	TRBJ2-5	.	TGTGCCAGCAGGAGGTCTAGGGTCTCGGGGCAAGAGACCCAGTACTTC	CASRRSRVSGQETQYF
.	TRBV7-2	TRBJ1-1	.	TGTGCCAGCAGCCCCGTGGGGGGGCGCGTAACTGAAGCTTTCTTT	CASSPVGGRVTEAFF
TRBD1	TRBV10-3	TRBJ2-7	.	TGTGCCATCAGACCAGCTACAGGGGGGAAGCAGTACTTC	CAIRPATGGKQYF
.	TRBV11-3	TRBJ2-7	few	TGTGCCAGCAGCTTAGAGGACAGCCTACCCTACGAGCAGTACTTC	CASSLEDSLPYEQYF
TRBD1	TRBV7-9	TRBJ1-1	.	TGTGCCAGCATCCCGGGACAGGGTCGCACTGAAGCTTTCTTT	CASIPGQGRTEAFF
.	TRBV11-3	TRBJ2-4	.	TGTGCCAGCAGCCAAAAAACGGGTCGAGACATTCAGTACTTC	CASSQKTGRDIQYF
.	TRBV27	TRBJ2-7	.	TGTGCCACCCTGGACAGACGCGGCGAGCAGTACTTC	CATLDRRGEQYF
.	TRBV6-6	TRBJ1-2	.	TGTGCCAGCACTACGGGGGGTCCGCCCACCTTC	CASTTGGPPTF
.	TRBV10-3	TRBJ2-1	few	TGTGCCATCAGTGAGGGAGCGTCGAGAACGAACAATGAGCAGTTCTTC	CAISEGASRTNNEQFF
TRBD2	TRBV5-4	TRBJ2-5	.	TGTGCCAGCAGCTTGGCCGGGGGGAGCGGCGAGACCCAGTACTTC	CASSLAGGSGETQYF
.	TRBV24-1	TRBJ2-1	.	TGTGCCACCAGTGATCCCAACGGGCGGAGCAATGAGCAGTTCTTC	CATSDPNGRSNEQFF
TRBD1	TRBV7-2	TRBJ2-5	.	TGTGCCAGCAGCTTTCACCCAGGGGGAAAAGAGACCCAGTACTTC	CASSFHPGGKETQYF
.	TRBV19	TRBJ2-2	few	TGTGCCAGTAGTCCCCGGGACACCAGGGCCGGGGAGCTGTTTTTT	CASSPRDTRAGELFF
.	TRBV6-2/TRBV6-3	TRBJ2-1	.	TGTGCCAGCAGTTACCCGCTTACGGATGAGCAGTTCTTC	CASSYPLTDEQFF
TRBD1	TRBV6-5	TRBJ1-2	few	TGTGCCAGCCGGACAGGGAGCTATGGCTACACCTTC	CASRTGSYGYTF
.	TRBV7-9	TRBJ1-2	.	TGTGCCAGCAGCCCCTTGGTTAATGATGGCTACACCTTC	CASSPLVNDGYTF
.	TRBV20-1	TRBJ2-3	few	TGCAGTGCTAGAGAAGAGGGCTTCGCCGGCACAGATACGCAGTATTTT	CSAREEGFAGTDTQYF
.	TRBV24-1	TRBJ2-1	few	TGTGCCACCAGTGATTTAGCGTCTTCCTACAATGAGCAGTTCTTC	CATSDLASSYNEQFF
.	TRBV6-1	TRBJ1-2	.	TGTGCCAGCAGACCAACCCGAGCTCTTGACGGGACCTTTAACTATGGCTACACCTTC	CASRPTRALDGTFNYGYTF
TRBD2	TRBV6-5	TRBJ2-5	.	TGTGCCAGCAGTTATCCGGGACTAGCGGGAGTAGAGACCCAGTACTTC	CASSYPGLAGVETQYF